The 24 T cell receptor beta chains given below trace back to one sample, sequenced in a study of T cells expressing NK-cell markers. TCRdb re-called the 5' RACE reads; every CDR3 protein appears as one record, without DNA. The data include around 470,000 distinct CDR3 sequences; the top ten clones carry roughly 1.4%. What was sequenced was blood T cells: a sorted CD56 or NKG2C T cell subset, CD4+ or CD8+ T cells, or bulk PBMC T cells (not recorded which). All receptors come from a woman between 45 and 65 years old in good health.

This chain joins TRBV3-1 and TRBJ2-2; TCRdb proposes TRBD1, but this gene call is untestable without DNA. The germline gives CDR1 LGHDT, CDR2 YNNKEL (reference sequence). The CDR3 has 15 amino acids. The CDR3 loop is CASSQLGIGTGELFF.

The chain uses TRBV5-6 and TRBJ2-1; the TCRdb call, TRBD1, lacks DNA for checking. Germline V gene sequence: CDR1 SGHDT, CDR2 YYEEEE. The CDR3 totals 17 residues. This CDR3 is CASSSPTGLGLGGEQFF. The full variable domain, its missing parts supplied by reference TRBV5-6 and TRBJ2-1, is DAGVTQSPTHLIKTRGQQVTLRCSPKSGHDTVSWYQQALGQGPQFIFQYYEEEERQRGNFPDRFSGHQFPNYSSELNVNALLLGDSALYLCASSSPTGLGLGGEQFFGPGTRLTVL.

This chain uses TRBV19 with TRBJ2-7; the TCRdb call, TRBD1, lacks DNA for checking. CDR3 length: 15 amino acids. Germline CDR1 reads LNHDA; CDR2 reads SQIVND (reference sequence). CDR3 sequence reads: CASGAGGTGFNEQYF.

The chain uses TRBV3-1 and TRBJ1-4. From germline, CDR1 is LGHDT and CDR2 YNNKEL (reference sequence). The length of the CDR3 is 14 residues. CDR3 loop: CASSQDIGEEKLFF.

J is TRBJ2-7 and V is TRBV5-5. CDR3 size: 16 residues. Germline values: CDR1 SGHKS, CDR2 YYEKEE (reference sequence). The chain's CDR3 is CASSLEATVGSYEQYF.

V is TRBV5-8 and J is TRBJ1-1. CDR1 and CDR2 (germline): SGHTS, YDEGEE. The CDR3 consists of 15 residues. This CDR3 reads CASSLGVLTNTEAFF.

The rearrangement joins TRBV9 to TRBJ1-3; the TCRdb D gene call, TRBD1, has no DNA to confirm it. This CDR3 spans 14 amino acids. Looked up from germline, CDR1 is SGDLS and CDR2 is YYNGEE. CDR3 region: CASSPTGPRNTIYF.

V is TRBV5-1 and J is TRBJ1-1; without DNA, the TCRdb call of TRBD1 cannot be checked. The V gene's germline CDR1 is SGHRS and CDR2 YFSETQ. The length of the CDR3 is 14 residues. This CDR3 reads CASSLGQGELRAFF.

The J gene is TRBJ1-1, the V gene TRBV5-5; TCRdb designates TRBD1, a call that cannot be tested without DNA. The CDR3 contains 14 residues. CDR1 and CDR2 (germline): SGHKS, YYEKEE (reference sequence). The CDR3 sequence is CASSPVQGTLGAFF.

This chain links TRBV28 with TRBJ1-6; lacking DNA, the TRBD1 call made by TCRdb goes unchecked. The CDR3 sequence is 13 residues long. Germline V gives CDR1 MDHEN, CDR2 SYDVKM. The CDR3 is CASKTAQNSPLHF.

The CDR3 reads CASSSPSGSAADTQYF. The chain joins TRBV5-1 to TRBJ2-3; TCRdb proposes TRBD2, but this gene call is untestable without DNA. CDR3 length equals 16 residues. The V gene's germline CDR1 is SGHRS and CDR2 YFSETQ.

V and J are TRBV11-2 and TRBJ2-1; checking the TCRdb D call of TRBD2 is not possible without DNA. Germline V gene lookup returns CDR1 SGHAT and CDR2 FQNNGV. This CDR3 has 14 amino acids. The CDR3 reads CASSERLADNEQFF.

The chain is built from TRBV20-1 and TRBJ2-1; TCRdb reports TRBD2, a call that lacks DNA to check it against. Germline loops: CDR1 DFQATT, CDR2 SNEGSKA (reference sequence). The CDR3 is 14 residues long. This CDR3 reads CSASKQAGYNEQFF.

The chain employs TRBV7-2 and TRBJ2-1. Germline-derived CDR1 and CDR2 are SGHTA and FQGNSA. The CDR3 consists of 15 residues. CDR3 sequence: CASSPQAGTYNEQFF.

CDR3 loop: CASRVGDRGLAEQYF. The chain carries TRBV4-1 and TRBJ2-7; absent DNA, TCRdb's TRBD1 call cannot be checked. This CDR3 is built from 15 residues. Germline CDR1 reads MGHRA; CDR2 reads YSYEKL.

This CDR3 is CASSLAGFQGYTF. The chain joins TRBV7-9 to TRBJ1-2. This CDR3 region has 13 residues. Germline assignment: CDR1 SEHNR and CDR2 FQNEAQ (reference sequence).

The chain has TRBV5-5 and TRBJ2-2; the TRBD1 assignment by TCRdb is unverifiable without DNA. This CDR3 contains 15 residues. Germline CDR1 is SGHKS and CDR2 is YYEKEE (reference sequence). This chain's CDR3 is CASSLAGGFTGELFF.

This chain joins TRBV20-1 and TRBJ1-5; the D call from TCRdb, TRBD1, cannot be confirmed without DNA. The germline V gene has CDR1 DFQATT and CDR2 SNEGSKA (reference sequence). This CDR3 is 14 amino acids long. CDR3 protein: CSARDGGFDQPQHF.

The V and J genes are TRBV7-9 and TRBJ2-1; TCRdb gives TRBD1 as the D gene, but with no DNA this cannot be confirmed. CDR1 is SEHNR, CDR2 FQNEAQ, per germline (reference sequence). The CDR3 extends over 14 amino acids. This CDR3 is CASSGRDRPNEQFF.

The rearrangement joins TRBV30 to TRBJ2-1. The CDR3 covers 13 residues. Per the germline V gene, CDR1 is GTSNPN and CDR2 is SVGIG (reference sequence). CDR3 sequence reads: CAWSGPNYNEQFF.

The chain employs TRBV5-1 and TRBJ2-7. CDR3 size: 15 residues. Germline CDR1 reads SGHRS; CDR2 reads YFSETQ. CDR3 sequence reads: CASSLRGSSSYEQYF.

The rearrangement joins TRBV19 to TRBJ2-3. CDR3 size: 13 residues. From germline, CDR1 is LNHDA and CDR2 SQIVND (reference sequence). The CDR3 is CASIDGNTDTQYF.

The rearrangement uses TRBV3-1 and TRBJ2-7; the D call of TRBD2 rests on TCRdb alone, since no DNA is present to check it. The CDR3 totals 15 residues. Germline V gene data show CDR1 as LGHDT and CDR2 as YNNKEL (reference sequence). The CDR3 sequence: CASSQDRVLAHEQYF.

The chain couples TRBV20-1 to TRBJ1-2; TCRdb indicates TRBD1, and absent DNA this call remains unverified. Germline V gene sequence: CDR1 DFQATT, CDR2 SNEGSKA (reference sequence). CDR3 length equals 12 residues. This CDR3 is CSAARTGFGYTF.